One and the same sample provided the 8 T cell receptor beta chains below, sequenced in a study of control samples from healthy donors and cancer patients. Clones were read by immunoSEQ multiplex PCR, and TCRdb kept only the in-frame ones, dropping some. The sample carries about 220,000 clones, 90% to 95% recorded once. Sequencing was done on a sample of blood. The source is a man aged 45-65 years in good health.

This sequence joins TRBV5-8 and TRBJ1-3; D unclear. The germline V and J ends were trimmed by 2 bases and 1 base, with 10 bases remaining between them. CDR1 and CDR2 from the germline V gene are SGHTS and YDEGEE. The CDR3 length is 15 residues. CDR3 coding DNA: TGTGCCAGCAGCTTATGGCGGCTATCTGGAAACACCATATATTTT. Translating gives CASSLWRLSGNTIYF.

The CDR3 DNA sequence: TGTGCCAGCAGTTCCCGCGGCATAGATCATCAGCCCCAGCATTTT. Translation: CASSSRGIDHQPQHF. This sequence joins TRBV27 and TRBJ1-5; D ambiguous. Trimming stripped 4 bases from V and 5 bases from J, with 15 bases between. There are 15 residues in the CDR3. The germline V gene encodes CDR1 MNHEY and CDR2 SMNVEV (reference sequence).

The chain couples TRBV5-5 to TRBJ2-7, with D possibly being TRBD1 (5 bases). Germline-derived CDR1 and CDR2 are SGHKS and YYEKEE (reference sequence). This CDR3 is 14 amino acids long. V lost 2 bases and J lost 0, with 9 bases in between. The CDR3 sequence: CASSFQGDSYEQYV. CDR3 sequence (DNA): TGTGCCAGCAGCTTTCAAGGGGACTCCTACGAGCAGTACGTC.

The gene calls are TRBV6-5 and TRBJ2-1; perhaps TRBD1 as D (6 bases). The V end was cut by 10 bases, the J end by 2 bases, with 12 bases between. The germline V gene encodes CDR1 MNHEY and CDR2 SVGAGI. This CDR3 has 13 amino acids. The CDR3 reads CAIDRLTYNEQFF. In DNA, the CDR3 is TGTGCCATCGACAGGCTAACCTACAATGAGCAGTTCTTC.

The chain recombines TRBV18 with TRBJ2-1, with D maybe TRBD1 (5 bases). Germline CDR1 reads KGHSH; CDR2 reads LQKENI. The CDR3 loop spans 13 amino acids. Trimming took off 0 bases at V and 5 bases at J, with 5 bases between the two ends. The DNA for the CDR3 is TGTGCCAGCTCACCACCGACAGACAATGAGCAGTTCTTC. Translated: CASSPPTDNEQFF.

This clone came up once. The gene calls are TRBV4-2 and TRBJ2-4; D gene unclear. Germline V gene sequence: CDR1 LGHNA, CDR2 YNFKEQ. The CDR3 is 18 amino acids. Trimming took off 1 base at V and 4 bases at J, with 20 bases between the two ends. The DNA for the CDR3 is TGTGCCAGCAGCCAAGGCAGATCAACTGGTTCAAGAAAAAACATTCAGTACTTC. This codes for CASSQGRSTGSRKNIQYF.

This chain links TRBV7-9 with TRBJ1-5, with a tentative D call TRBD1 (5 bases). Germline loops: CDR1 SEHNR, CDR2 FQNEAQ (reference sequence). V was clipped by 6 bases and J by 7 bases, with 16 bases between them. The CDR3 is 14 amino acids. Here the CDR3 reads CASSGSGTRQPQHF. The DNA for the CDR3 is TGTGCCAGCAGTGGTTCAGGGACTCGACAGCCCCAGCATTTT.

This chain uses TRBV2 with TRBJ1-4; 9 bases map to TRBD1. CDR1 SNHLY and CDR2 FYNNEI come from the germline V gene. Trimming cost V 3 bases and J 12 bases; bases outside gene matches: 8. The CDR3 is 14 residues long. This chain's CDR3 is CASSEDRGGFELFF. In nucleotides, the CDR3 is TGTGCCAGCAGTGAGGACAGGGGAGGGTTCGAACTGTTTTTT.